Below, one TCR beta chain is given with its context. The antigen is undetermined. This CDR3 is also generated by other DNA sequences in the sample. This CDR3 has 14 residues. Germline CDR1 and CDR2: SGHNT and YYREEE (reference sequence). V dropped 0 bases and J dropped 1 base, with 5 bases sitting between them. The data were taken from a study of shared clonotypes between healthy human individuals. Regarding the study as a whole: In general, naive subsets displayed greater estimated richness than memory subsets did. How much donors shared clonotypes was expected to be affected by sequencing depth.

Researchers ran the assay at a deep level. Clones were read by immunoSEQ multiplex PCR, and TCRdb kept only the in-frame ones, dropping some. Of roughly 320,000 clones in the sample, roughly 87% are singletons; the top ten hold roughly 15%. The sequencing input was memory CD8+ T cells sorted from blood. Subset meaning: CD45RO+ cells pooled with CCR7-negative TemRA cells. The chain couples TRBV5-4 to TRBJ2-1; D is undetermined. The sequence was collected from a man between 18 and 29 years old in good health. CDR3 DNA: TGTGCCAGCAGCTTGGGGGTTTCCTACAATGAGCAGTTCTTC. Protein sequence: CASSLGVSYNEQFF.